These 9 T cell receptor beta chains share one sample of origin, sequenced in a study of T cell repertoires in cytomegalovirus infection. TCRdb analysed the reads with MiXCR anew, one entry per CDR3 protein. The sample lists around 89,000 distinct CDR3 sequences, about 29% occurring once. For these TCRs, the target antigens are not known. The sequencing here drew on CD8+ T cells from cultured PBMCs, taken from culture after CMV antigen stimulation. These receptors originate from a human donor in good health (CMV status not recorded). Some clones in this sample may be carry-over from other donors' samples.

The chain carries TRBV7-8 and TRBJ2-3; possibly TRBD2 for D (6 bases). Trimming cost V 1 base and J 1 base, with 12 bases left between them. The germline CDR1 and CDR2 sequences are SGHVS and FQNEAQ. The CDR3 is made up of 16 amino acids. The CDR3 nucleotides are TGTGCCAGCAGCTTAGGGTGGAGGAGGGGCACAGATACGCAGTATTTT. It is translated as CASSLGWRRGTDTQYF.

This clonotype was observed many times. The chain recombines TRBV7-8 with TRBJ1-6; D possibly corresponds to TRBD1 (5 bases). CDR3 length: 14 residues. The V end lost 2 bases, the J end lost 8 bases, and 10 bases lay between the germline ends. From germline, CDR1 is SGHVS and CDR2 FQNEAQ. CDR3 nucleotide sequence: TGTGCCAGCAGCTTATTCAGGGAGCATTCACCCCTCCACTTT. It codes for CASSLFREHSPLHF. The variable domain in full, with the rest retrieved from reference TRBV7-8 and TRBJ1-6, is GAGVSQSPRYKVAKRGQDVALRCDPISGHVSLFWYQQALGQGPEFLTYFQNEAQLDKSGLPSDRFFAERPEGSVSTLKIQRTQQEDSAVYLCASSLFREHSPLHFGNGTRLTVT.

This clonotype came up a few times. V usage is TRBV7-6 and J usage is TRBJ1-1; D uncertain. Germline loops: CDR1 SGHVS, CDR2 FNYEAQ. Trimming cost V 5 bases and J 9 bases, with 7 bases left between them. CDR3 length: 10 amino acids. The CDR3 loop is CASSPCKAFF. In nucleotides, the CDR3 is TGTGCCAGCAGCCCCTGCAAAGCTTTCTTT. The variable domain in full, completed from reference TRBV7-6 and TRBJ1-1, reads GAGVSQSPRYKVTKRGQDVALRCDPISGHVSLYWYRQALGQGPEFLTYFNYEAQQDKSGLPNDRFSAERPEGSISTLTIQRTEQRDSAMYRCASSPCKAFFGQGTRLTVV.

Only one count was recorded for this clonotype. The CDR3: CASSHPEQGSTDTQYF. In DNA form, the CDR3 reads TGCGCCAGCAGCCACCCCGAACAGGGAAGCACAGATACGCAGTATTTT. The V and J genes are TRBV4-1 and TRBJ2-3, with D possibly being TRBD1 (6 bases). V was pared by 3 bases and J by 0 bases, with 13 bases between. In germline, CDR1 is MGHRA, CDR2 YSYEKL. The length of the CDR3 is 16 residues.

This sequence joins TRBV19 and TRBJ1-3, with D perhaps TRBD1 (6 bases). The germline V and J ends were trimmed by 9 bases and 0 bases, with 12 bases remaining between them. CDR1 is LNHDA, CDR2 SQIVND, per germline (reference sequence). The CDR3 spans 14 residues. In nucleotides, the CDR3 is TGTGCCAGCGCAGGACAGCTCTCTGGAAACACCATATATTTT. The encoded protein is CASAGQLSGNTIYF.

Only a few counts were recorded for this clonotype. This chain connects TRBV11-2 to TRBJ2-1; D assignment may be TRBD1 or TRBD2 (6 bases each). CDR1 is SGHAT, CDR2 FQNNGV, per germline. The CDR3 consists of 15 residues. V was shortened by 5 bases and J by 4 bases, with 15 bases between the two germline ends. The CDR3 DNA sequence: TGTGCCAGCAGCGCGCTCGGGGGCGGATACAATGAGCAGTTCTTC. Encoded protein: CASSALGGGYNEQFF.

The chain employs TRBV12-3 or TRBV12-4 and TRBJ2-7; the D is unclear. Trimming removed 5 bases from V and 3 bases from J, with 14 bases in between. This CDR3 region has 14 residues. As DNA, the CDR3 is TGTGCCAGCAGTCCTGGGTCGAATTTCTACGAGCAGTACTTC. Its translation is CASSPGSNFYEQYF.

The rearrangement joins TRBV29-1 to TRBJ2-3, with D perhaps TRBD2 (6 bases). This CDR3 has 13 amino acids. V shed 2 bases and J shed 4 bases, with 10 bases lying between them. In germline, CDR1 is SQVTM, CDR2 ANQGSEA. Written as DNA, the CDR3 is TGCAGCGTTGAACTGGAGGGCCCAGATACGCAGTATTTT. Translation gives CSVELEGPDTQYF.

This clonotype was picked up a small number of times. The rearrangement links TRBV4-2 to TRBJ1-1; D remains ambiguous. CDR1 and CDR2 (germline): LGHNA, YNFKEQ. The length of the CDR3 is 15 residues. V was clipped by 1 base and J by 1 base, with 10 bases between them. CDR3 nucleotide sequence: TGTGCCAGCAGCCAAGGCGGGCCGGCGAACACTGAAGCTTTCTTT. Protein product: CASSQGGPANTEAFF.